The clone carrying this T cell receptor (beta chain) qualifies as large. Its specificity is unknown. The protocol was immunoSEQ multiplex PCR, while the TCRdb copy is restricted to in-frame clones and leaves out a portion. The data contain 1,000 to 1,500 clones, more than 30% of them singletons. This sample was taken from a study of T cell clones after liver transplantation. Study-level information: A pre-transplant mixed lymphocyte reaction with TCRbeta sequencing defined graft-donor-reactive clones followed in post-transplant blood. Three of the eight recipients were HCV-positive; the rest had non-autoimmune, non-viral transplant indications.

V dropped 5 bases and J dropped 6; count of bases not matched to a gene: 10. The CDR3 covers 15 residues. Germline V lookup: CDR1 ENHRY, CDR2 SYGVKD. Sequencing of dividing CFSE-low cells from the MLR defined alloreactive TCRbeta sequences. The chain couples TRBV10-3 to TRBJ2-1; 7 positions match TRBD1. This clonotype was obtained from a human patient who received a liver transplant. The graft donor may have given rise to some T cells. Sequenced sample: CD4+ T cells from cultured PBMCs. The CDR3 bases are TGTGCCATCAGTCAAACCGACAGGGCCACCAATGAGCAGTTCTTC. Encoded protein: CAISQTDRATNEQFF.